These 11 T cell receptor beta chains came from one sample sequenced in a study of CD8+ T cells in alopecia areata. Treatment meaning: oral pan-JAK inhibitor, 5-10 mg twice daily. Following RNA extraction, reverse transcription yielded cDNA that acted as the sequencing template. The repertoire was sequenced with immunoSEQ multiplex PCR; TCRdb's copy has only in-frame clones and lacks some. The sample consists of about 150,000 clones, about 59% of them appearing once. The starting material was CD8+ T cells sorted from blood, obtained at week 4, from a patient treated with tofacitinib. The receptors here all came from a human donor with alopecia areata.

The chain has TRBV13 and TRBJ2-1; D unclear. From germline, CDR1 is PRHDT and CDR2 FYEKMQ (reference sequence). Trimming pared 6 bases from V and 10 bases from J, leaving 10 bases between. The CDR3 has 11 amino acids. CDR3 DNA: TGTGCCAGCAGGCTAGGTCGGGAGCAGTTCTTC. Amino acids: CASRLGREQFF.

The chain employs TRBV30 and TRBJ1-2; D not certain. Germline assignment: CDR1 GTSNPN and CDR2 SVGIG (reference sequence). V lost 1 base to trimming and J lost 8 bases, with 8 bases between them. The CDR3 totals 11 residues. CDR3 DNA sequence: TGTGCCTGGAGTGAAGAAAGGGGCTACACCTTC. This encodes CAWSEERGYTF.

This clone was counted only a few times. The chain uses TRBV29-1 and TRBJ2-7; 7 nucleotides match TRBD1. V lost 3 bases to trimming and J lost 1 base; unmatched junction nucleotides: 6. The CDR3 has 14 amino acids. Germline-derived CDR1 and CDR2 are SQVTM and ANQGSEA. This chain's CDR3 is CSVDDREGSYEQYF. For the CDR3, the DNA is TGCAGCGTTGATGACAGGGAAGGATCCTACGAGCAGTACTTC.

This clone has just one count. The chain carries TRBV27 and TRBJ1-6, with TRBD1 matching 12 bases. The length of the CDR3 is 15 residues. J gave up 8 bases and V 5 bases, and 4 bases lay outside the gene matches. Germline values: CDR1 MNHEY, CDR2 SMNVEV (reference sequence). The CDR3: CASSTGQGAYSPLHF. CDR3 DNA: TGTGCCAGCAGTACGGGACAGGGGGCATATTCACCCCTCCACTTT.

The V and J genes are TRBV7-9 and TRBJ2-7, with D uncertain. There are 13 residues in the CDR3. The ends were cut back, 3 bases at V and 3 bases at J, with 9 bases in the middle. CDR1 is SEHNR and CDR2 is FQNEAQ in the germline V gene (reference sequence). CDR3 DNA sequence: TGTGCCAGCAGCTTGGGCGGAGACTACGAGCAGTACTTC. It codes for CASSLGGDYEQYF.

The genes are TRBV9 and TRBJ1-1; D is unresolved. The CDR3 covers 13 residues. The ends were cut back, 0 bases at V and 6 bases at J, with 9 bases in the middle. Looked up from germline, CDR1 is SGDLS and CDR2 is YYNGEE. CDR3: CASSVGVSSEAFF. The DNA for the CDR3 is TGTGCCAGCAGCGTAGGGGTTTCATCTGAAGCTTTCTTT.

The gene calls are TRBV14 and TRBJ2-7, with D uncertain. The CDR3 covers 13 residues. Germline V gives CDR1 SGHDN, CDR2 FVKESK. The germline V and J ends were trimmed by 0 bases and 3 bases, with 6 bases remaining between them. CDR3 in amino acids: CASSQDGSYEQYF. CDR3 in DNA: TGTGCCAGCAGCCAAGATGGCAGCTACGAGCAGTACTTC.

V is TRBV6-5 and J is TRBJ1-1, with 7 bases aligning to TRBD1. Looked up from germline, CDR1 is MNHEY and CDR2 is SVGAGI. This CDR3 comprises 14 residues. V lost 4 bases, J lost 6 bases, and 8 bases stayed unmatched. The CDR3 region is CASSSPDRQPEAFF. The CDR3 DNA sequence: TGTGCCAGCAGTTCCCCGGACAGGCAGCCTGAAGCTTTCTTT.

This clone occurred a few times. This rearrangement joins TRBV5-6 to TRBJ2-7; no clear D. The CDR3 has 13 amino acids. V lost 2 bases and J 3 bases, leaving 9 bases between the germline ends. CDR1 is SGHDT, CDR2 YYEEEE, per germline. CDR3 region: CASSLGSNYEQYF. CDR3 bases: TGTGCCAGCAGCTTAGGGTCTAACTACGAGCAGTACTTC. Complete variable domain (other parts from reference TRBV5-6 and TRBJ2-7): DAGVTQSPTHLIKTRGQQVTLRCSPKSGHDTVSWYQQALGQGPQFIFQYYEEEERQRGNFPDRFSGHQFPNYSSELNVNALLLGDSALYLCASSLGSNYEQYFGPGTRLTVT.

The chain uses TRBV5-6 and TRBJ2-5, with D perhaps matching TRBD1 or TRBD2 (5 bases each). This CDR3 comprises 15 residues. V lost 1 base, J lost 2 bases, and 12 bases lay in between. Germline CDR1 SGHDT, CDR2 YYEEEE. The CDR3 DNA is TGTGCCAGCAGCTTGAGTCGGGGCAGGCAAGAGACCCAGTACTTC. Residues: CASSLSRGRQETQYF. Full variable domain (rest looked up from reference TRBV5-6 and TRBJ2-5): DAGVTQSPTHLIKTRGQQVTLRCSPKSGHDTVSWYQQALGQGPQFIFQYYEEEERQRGNFPDRFSGHQFPNYSSELNVNALLLGDSALYLCASSLSRGRQETQYFGPGTRLLVL.

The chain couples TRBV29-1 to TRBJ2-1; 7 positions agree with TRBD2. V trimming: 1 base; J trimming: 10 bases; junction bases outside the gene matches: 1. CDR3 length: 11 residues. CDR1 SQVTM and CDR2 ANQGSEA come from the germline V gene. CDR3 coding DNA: TGCAGCGTTGAAGTACTAGCGGAGCAGTTCTTC. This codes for CSVEVLAEQFF.